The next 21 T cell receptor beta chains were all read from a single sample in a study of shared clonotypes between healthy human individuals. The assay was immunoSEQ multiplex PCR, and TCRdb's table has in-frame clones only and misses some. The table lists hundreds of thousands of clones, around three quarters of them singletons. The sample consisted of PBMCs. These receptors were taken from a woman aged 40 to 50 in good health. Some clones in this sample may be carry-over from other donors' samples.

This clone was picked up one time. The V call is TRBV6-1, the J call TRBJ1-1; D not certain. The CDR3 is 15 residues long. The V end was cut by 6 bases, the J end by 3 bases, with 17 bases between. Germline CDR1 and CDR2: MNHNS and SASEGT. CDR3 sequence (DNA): TGTGCCAGCAGCCCTGTAAATGGTGGGTACACTGAAGCTTTCTTT. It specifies CASSPVNGGYTEAFF.

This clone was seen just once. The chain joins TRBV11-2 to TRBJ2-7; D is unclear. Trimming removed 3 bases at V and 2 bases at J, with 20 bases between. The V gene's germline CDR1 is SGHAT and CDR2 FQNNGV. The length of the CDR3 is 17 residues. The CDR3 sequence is CASSFGESPAMTYEQYF. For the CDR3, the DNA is TGTGCCAGCAGCTTTGGAGAATCCCCGGCAATGACCTACGAGCAGTACTTC.

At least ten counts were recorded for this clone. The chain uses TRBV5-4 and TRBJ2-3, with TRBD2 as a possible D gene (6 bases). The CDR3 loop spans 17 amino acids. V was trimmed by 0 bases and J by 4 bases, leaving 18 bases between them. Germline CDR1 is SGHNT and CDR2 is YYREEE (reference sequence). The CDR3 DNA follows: TGTGCCAGCAGCTTGGCTCGAACGGGAGTGTGGGCAGATACGCAGTATTTT. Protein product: CASSLARTGVWADTQYF.

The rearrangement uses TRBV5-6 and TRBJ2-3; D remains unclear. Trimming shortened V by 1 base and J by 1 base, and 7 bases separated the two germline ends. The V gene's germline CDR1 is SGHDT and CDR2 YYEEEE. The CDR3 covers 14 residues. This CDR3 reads CASSLLTRTDTQYF. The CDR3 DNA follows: TGTGCCAGCAGCTTGTTGACCCGCACAGATACGCAGTATTTT. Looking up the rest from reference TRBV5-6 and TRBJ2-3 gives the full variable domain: DAGVTQSPTHLIKTRGQQVTLRCSPKSGHDTVSWYQQALGQGPQFIFQYYEEEERQRGNFPDRFSGHQFPNYSSELNVNALLLGDSALYLCASSLLTRTDTQYFGPGTRLTVL.

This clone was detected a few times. CDR3 DNA sequence: TGTGCCAGCAGCCCAAGCCGGGACTTCTACAATGAGCAGTTCTTC. It specifies CASSPSRDFYNEQFF. The chain couples TRBV4-2 to TRBJ2-1; D perhaps matches TRBD2 (6 bases). This CDR3 region has 15 residues. CDR1 and CDR2 from the germline V gene are LGHNA and YNFKEQ. Trimming took 4 bases from V and 3 from J, leaving 13 bases between them.

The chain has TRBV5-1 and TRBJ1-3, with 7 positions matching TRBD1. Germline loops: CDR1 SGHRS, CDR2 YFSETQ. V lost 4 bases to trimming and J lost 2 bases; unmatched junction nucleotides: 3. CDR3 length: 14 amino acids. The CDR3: CASSPQGAGNTIYF. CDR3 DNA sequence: TGCGCCAGCAGCCCTCAGGGGGCTGGAAACACCATATATTTT.

Here the CDR3 reads CASSQGTSGGGDTGELFF. The CDR3 DNA follows: TGCGCCAGCAGCCAAGGGACTAGCGGGGGAGGGGACACCGGGGAGCTGTTTTTT. V and J are TRBV4-1 and TRBJ2-2, with 13 bases matching TRBD2. This CDR3 has 18 amino acids. In germline, CDR1 is MGHRA, CDR2 YSYEKL. The trim removed 1 base at V and 3 bases at J, leaving 5 bases unmatched.

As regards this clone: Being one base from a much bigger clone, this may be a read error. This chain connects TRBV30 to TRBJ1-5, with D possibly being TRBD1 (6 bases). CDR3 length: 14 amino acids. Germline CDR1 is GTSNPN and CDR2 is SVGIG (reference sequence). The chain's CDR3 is CAWSTGQNNHPQHF. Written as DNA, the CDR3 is TGTGCCTGGAGTACTGGACAGAACAATCACCCCCAGCATTTT.

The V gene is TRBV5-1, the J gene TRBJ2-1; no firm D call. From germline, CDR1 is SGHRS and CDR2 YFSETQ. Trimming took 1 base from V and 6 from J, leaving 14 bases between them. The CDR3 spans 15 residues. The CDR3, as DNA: TGCGCCAGCAGCTTGACCCCAAACCCCCTCAATGAGCAGTTCTTC. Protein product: CASSLTPNPLNEQFF.

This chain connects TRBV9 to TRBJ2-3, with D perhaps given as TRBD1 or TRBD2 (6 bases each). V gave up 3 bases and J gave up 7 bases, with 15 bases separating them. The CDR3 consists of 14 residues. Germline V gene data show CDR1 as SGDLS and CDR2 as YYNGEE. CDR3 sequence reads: CASSERWGAYTQYF. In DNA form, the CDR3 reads TGTGCCAGCAGCGAGAGGTGGGGGGCGTATACGCAGTATTTT.

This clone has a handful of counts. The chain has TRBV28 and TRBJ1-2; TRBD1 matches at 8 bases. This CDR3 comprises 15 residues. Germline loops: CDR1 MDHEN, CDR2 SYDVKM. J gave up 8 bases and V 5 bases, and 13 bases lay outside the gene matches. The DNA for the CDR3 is TGTGCCAGCAGTCCCCATTCCGGGACAGGAGGCGGCTACACCTTC. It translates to CASSPHSGTGGGYTF.

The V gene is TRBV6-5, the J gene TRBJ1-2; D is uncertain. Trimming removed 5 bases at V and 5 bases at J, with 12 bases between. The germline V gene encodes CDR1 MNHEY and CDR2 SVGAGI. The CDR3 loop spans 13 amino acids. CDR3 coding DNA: TGTGCCAGCAGTCTCGACCCCGGGTATGGCTACACCTTC. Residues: CASSLDPGYGYTF.

CDR3 DNA sequence: TGCGCCAGCAGCTTGTTTCCCAATCAGCCCCAGCATTTT. Its translation: CASSLFPNQPQHF. This chain connects TRBV5-1 to TRBJ1-5; D gene uncertain. The V gene lost 1 base and the J gene lost 3 bases, with 5 bases spanning the gap. The length of the CDR3 is 13 residues. CDR1 is SGHRS, CDR2 YFSETQ, per germline.

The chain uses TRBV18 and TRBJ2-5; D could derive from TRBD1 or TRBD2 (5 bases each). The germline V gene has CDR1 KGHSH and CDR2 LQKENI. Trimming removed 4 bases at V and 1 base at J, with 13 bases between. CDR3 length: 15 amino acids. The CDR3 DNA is TGTGCCAGCTCACTGTGGACGGGACCCCAAGAGACCCAGTACTTC. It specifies CASSLWTGPQETQYF.

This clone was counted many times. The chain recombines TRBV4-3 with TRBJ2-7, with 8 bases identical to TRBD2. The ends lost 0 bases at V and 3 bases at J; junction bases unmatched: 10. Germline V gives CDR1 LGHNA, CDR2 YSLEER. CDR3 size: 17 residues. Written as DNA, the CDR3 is TGCGCCAGCAGCCAAGATCTAACGGGAGGGCCCCACTACGAGCAGTACTTC. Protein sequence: CASSQDLTGGPHYEQYF.

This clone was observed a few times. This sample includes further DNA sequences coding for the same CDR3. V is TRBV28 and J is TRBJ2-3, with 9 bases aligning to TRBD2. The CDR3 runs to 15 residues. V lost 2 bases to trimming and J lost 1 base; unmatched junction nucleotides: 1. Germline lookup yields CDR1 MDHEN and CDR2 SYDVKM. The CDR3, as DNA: TGTGCCAGCAGTTTACGACTAGCGGGCACAGATACGCAGTATTTT. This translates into CASSLRLAGTDTQYF.

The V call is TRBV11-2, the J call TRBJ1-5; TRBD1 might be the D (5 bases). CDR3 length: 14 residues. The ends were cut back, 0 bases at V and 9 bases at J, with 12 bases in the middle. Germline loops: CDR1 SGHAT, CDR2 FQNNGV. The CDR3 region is CASSLDRVGRPQHF. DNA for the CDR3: TGTGCCAGCAGCTTAGACAGGGTTGGTCGGCCCCAGCATTTT. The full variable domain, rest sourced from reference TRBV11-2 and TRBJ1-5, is EAGVAQSPRYKIIEKRQSVAFWCNPISGHATLYWYQQILGQGPKLLIQFQNNGVVDDSQLPKDRFSAERLKGVDSTLKIQPAKLEDSAVYLCASSLDRVGRPQHFGDGTRLSIL.

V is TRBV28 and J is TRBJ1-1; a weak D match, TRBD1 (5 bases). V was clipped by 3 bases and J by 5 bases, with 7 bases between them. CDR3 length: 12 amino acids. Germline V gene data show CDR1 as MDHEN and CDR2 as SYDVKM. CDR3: CASSFPGTEAFF. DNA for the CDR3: TGTGCCAGCAGTTTTCCAGGGACTGAAGCTTTCTTT. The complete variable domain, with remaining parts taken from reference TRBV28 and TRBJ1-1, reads DVKVTQSSRYLVKRTGEKVFLECVQDMDHENMFWYRQDPGLGLRLIYFSYDVKMKEKGDIPEGYSVSREKKERFSLILESASTNQTSMYLCASSFPGTEAFFGQGTRLTVV.

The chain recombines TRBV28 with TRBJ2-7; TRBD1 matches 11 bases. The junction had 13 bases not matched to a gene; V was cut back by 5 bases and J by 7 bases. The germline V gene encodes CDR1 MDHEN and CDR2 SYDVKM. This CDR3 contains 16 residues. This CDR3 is CASSNGQGALVEEQYF. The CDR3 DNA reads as TGTGCCAGCAGTAACGGACAGGGGGCTCTGGTCGAAGAGCAGTACTTC.

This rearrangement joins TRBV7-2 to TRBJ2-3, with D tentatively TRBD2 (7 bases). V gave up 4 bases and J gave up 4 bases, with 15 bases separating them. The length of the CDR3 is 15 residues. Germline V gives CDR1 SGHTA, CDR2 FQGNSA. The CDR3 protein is CASSSSVGGADTQYF. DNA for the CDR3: TGTGCCAGCAGCTCCTCTGTAGGGGGGGCAGATACGCAGTATTTT.

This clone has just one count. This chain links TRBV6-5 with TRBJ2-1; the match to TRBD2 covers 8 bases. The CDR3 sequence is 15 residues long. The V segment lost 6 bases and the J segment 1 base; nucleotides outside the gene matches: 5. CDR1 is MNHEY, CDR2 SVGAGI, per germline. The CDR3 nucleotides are TGTGCCAGCAGCCGGGGCGGGGGGTCCTACAATGAGCAGTTCTTC. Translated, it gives CASSRGGGSYNEQFF.